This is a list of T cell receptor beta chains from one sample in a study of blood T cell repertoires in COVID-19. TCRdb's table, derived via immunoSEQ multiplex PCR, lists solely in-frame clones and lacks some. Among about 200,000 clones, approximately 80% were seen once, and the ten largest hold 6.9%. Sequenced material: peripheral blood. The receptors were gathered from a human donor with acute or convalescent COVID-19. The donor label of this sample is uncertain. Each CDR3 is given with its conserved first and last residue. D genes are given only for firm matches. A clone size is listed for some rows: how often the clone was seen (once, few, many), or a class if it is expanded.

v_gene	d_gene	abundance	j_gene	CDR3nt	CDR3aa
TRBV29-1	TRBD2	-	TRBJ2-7	TGCAGCGTTCAAGGGACTAGCGGGACCAACGAGCAGTACTTC	CSVQGTSGTNEQYF
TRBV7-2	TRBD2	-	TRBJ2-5	TGTGCCAGCAGCTTAGACGGGAGGGGAGAGACCCAGTACTTC	CASSLDGRGETQYF
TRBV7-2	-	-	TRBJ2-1	TGTGCCAGCAGCTTAGGCAGGAGGGATGAGCAGTTCTTC	CASSLGRRDEQFF
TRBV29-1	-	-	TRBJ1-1	TGCAGCTCAGGGGACGGCCGGCTGAACACTGAAGCTTTCTTT	CSSGDGRLNTEAFF
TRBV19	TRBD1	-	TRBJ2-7	TGTGCCAGTAGGGGGACAGGGACCTACGAGCAGTACTTC	CASRGTGTYEQYF
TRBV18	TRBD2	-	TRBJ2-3	TGTGCCAGCTCACGACTAGCGGGGAGCACAGATACGCAGTATTTT	CASSRLAGSTDTQYF
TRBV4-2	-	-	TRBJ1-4	TGTGCCAGCAGCCAAGCGGGGAGCGAGAATGAAAAACTGTTTTTT	CASSQAGSENEKLFF
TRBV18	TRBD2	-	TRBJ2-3	TGTGCCAGCTCACCCCCGGGCGGCGGGAGGACCACAGATACGCAGTATTTT	CASSPPGGGRTTDTQYF
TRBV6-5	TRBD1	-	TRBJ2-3	TGTGCCAGCAGGAAACAGGGGCCCGGAGATACGCAGTATTTT	CASRKQGPGDTQYF
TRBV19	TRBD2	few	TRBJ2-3	TGTGCCAGTAGCTATAGCGGGAGGGCATTTGGCACAGATACGCAGTATTTT	CASSYSGRAFGTDTQYF
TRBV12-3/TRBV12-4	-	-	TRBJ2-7	TGTGCCAGCAGTTTTCGGGTTATGAGCGAGCAGTACTTC	CASSFRVMSEQYF
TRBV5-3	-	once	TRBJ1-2	TGTGCCAGAAGCTCTAACGGGGGGCTCTATGGCTACACCTTC	CARSSNGGLYGYTF
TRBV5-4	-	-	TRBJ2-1	TGTGCCAGCAGCTTGGCCCTAGCGATGTACAATGAGCAGTTCTTC	CASSLALAMYNEQFF
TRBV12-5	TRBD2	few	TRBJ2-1	TGTGCTAGTGGTTCCTCCCAGCGGGAGACATACAATGAGCAGTTCTTC	CASGSSQRETYNEQFF
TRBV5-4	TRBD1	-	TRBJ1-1	TGTGCCAGCAGGGCGGACAGGGGAATGGGGACTGAAGCTTTCTTT	CASRADRGMGTEAFF
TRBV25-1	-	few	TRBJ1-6	TGTGCCAGCAGTTTTGGGACAATCCGGTCACCCCTCCACTTT	CASSFGTIRSPLHF
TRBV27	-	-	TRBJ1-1	TGTGCCAGCAGTTTAAGGGGGATTGGCAACACTGAAGCTTTCTTT	CASSLRGIGNTEAFF
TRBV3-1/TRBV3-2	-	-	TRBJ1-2	TGTGCCAGCAGTCAAGATCAGGTTTATGGCTACACCTTC	CASSQDQVYGYTF
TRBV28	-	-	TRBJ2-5	TGTGCCAGCAGTGCCGCCAGGGGCCTAGGGGAGACCCAGTACTTC	CASSAARGLGETQYF
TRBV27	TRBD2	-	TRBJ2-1	TGTGCCAGCAGCCCCCCCCGAGGACTAGACTACAATGAGCAGTTCTTC	CASSPPRGLDYNEQFF
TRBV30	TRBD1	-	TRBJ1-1	TGTGCCTGGAGTGCGCTTGGACAGGGGAACACTGAAGCTTTCTTT	CAWSALGQGNTEAFF
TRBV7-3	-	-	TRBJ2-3	TGTGCCAGCAGCTTCGGTCTAGCGGATACGCAGTATTTT	CASSFGLADTQYF
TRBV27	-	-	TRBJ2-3	TGTGCCAGCAGTTTGGCCGGAGTGAGGGCGGCATCAGATACGCAGTATTTT	CASSLAGVRAASDTQYF
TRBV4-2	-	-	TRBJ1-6	TGTGCCAGCAGCCCCACAATGGACAGCAATTCACCCCTCCACTTT	CASSPTMDSNSPLHF
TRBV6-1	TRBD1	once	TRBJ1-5	TGTGCCAGCAGTGAAATATTGGCAGGGGGCGGTGGGCCCCAGCATTTT	CASSEILAGGGGPQHF
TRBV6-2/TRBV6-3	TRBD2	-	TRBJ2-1	TGTGCCAGCAGTCAGGGACTAGCAAATGAGCAGTTCTTC	CASSQGLANEQFF